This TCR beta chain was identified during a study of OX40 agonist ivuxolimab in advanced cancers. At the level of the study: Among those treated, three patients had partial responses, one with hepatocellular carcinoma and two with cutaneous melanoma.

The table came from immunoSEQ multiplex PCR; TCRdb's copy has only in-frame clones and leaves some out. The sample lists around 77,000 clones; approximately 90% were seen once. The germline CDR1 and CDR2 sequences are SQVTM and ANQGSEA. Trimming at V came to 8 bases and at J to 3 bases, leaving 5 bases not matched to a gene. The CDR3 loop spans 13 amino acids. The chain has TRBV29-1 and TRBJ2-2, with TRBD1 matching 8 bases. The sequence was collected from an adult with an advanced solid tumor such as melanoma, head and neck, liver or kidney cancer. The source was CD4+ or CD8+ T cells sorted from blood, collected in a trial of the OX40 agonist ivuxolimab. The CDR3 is CSRTGLDTGELFF. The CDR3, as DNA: TGCAGCCGGACAGGGTTAGACACCGGGGAGCTGTTTTTT.